The sequence of this T cell receptor beta chain was determined in a study of molecular identifiers for immune sequencing clone quantification. Study information: Four of five splits of RNA from 20,000 or 100,000 naive CD8 cells were sequenced in replicates.

Study outcomes and limitations: Clonotypes topping 20 RNA copies carried over 99% of effector molecules but under 1% of naive ones.

Using its own MiXCR run on the PCR reads, TCRdb lists one record per CDR3 protein. The sample yields 250,000 to 350,000 distinct CDR3 sequences, around 21% seen once. The CDR3 spans 14 residues. Germline CDR1 reads MNHEY; CDR2 reads SVGAGI. V lost 2 bases and J lost 5, with 13 bases in between. Many counts were recorded for this clonotype. Its antigen remains unknown. Naive CD8 T cells were sorted, and the gate applied was CD8+CD4-CCR7+CD45RA+. Source material: naive CD8+ T cells from blood, with Jurkat cell RNA spiked in. The subset here: FACS-sorted CD8+CD4-CCR7+CD45RA+ naive T cells. The receptor was isolated from a human donor in good health. Some libraries in this study had Jurkat cell RNA spiked in. V usage is TRBV6-5 and J usage is TRBJ2-7; weak D call: TRBD2 (6 bases). The CDR3 bases are TGTGCCAGCAGTTACGAACGGGGGATCAACGAGCAGTACTTC. Translating it yields CASSYERGINEQYF.